The rows below give T cell receptor beta chains drawn from one sample of a study of CD8 T cells in ankylosing spondylitis. TCRdb used MiXCR to reprocess the 5' RACE reads, holding one entry per CDR3 protein. The sample lists 350,000 or so distinct CDR3 sequences, about 15% seen once, with around 1% in the top ten. Sequencing was done on a sample of blood, either unsorted or a sorted T cell fraction (not recorded which). The receptors originated from a male donor with ankylosing spondylitis or in good health (not recorded which). Each CDR3 is given with its conserved first and last residue.

v_gene	j_gene	CDR3aa
TRBV3-1	TRBJ2-7	CASSLGEAGPLYEQYF
TRBV5-1	TRBJ2-5	CATSWGETQYF
TRBV12-3/TRBV12-4	TRBJ1-5	CASSLGGQGNNQPQHF
TRBV5-8	TRBJ2-2	CASSQGTVGTGELFF
TRBV11-3	TRBJ2-1	CASSLGAEWEPLF
TRBV10-3	TRBJ2-4	CAISEAKDRSAKNIQYF
TRBV7-9	TRBJ2-5	CASSGYRRETQYF
TRBV4-1	TRBJ2-3	CASRKTSGTDTQYF
TRBV15	TRBJ1-2	CATSRAGQFSNYGYTF
TRBV6-5	TRBJ2-5	CASSYQFQRPEETQYF
TRBV11-2	TRBJ2-7	CASSLNPVWSGGRYEQYF